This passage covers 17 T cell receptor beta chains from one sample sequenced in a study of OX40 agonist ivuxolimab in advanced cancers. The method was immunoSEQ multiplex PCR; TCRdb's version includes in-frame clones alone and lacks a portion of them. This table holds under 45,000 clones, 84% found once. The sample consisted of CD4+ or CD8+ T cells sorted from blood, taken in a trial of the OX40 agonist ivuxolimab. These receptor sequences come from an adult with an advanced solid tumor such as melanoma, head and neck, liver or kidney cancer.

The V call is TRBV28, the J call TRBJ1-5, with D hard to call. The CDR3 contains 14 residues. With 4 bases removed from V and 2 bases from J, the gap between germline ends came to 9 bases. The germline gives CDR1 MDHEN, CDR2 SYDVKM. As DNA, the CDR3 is TGTGCCAGCAGTTCTTTAAGGGGCAATCAGCCCCAGCATTTT. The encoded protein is CASSSLRGNQPQHF.

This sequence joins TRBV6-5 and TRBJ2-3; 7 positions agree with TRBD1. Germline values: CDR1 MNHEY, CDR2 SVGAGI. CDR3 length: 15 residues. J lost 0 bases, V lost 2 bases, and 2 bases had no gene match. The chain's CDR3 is CASSYRDSSTDTQYF. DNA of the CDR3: TGTGCCAGCAGTTACCGGGACAGTAGCACAGATACGCAGTATTTT.

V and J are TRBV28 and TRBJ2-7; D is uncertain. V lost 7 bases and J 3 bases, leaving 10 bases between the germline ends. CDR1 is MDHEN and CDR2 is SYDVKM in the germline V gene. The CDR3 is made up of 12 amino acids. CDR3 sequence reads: CASTSVRYEQYF. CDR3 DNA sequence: TGTGCCAGCACCTCAGTCCGCTACGAGCAGTACTTC.

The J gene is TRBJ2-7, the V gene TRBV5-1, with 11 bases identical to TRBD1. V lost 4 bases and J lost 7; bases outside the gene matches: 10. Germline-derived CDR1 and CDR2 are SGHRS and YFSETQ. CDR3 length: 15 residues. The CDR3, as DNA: TGCGCCAGCAGCACCGGGGACAGGGGGGGAGCGGAGCAGTACTTC. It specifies CASSTGDRGGAEQYF.

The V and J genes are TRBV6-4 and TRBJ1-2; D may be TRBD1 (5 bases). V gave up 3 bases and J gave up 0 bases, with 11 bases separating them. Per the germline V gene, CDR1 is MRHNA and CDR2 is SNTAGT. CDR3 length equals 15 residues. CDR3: CASSEWGSSNYGYTF. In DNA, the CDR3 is TGTGCCAGCAGTGAATGGGGCAGCTCTAACTATGGCTACACCTTC.

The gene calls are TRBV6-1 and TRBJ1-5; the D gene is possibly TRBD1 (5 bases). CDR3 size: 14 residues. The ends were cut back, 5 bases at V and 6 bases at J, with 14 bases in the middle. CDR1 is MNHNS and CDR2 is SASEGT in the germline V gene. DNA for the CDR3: TGTGCCAGCAGTAGGGACGTCACTTTTCAGCCCCAGCATTTT. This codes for CASSRDVTFQPQHF.

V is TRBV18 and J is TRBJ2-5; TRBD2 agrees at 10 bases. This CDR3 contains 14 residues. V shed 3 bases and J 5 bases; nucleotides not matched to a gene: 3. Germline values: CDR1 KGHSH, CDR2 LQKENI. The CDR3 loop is CASSPSGGTETQYF. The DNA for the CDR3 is TGTGCCAGCTCACCTAGCGGGGGGACGGAGACCCAGTACTTC.

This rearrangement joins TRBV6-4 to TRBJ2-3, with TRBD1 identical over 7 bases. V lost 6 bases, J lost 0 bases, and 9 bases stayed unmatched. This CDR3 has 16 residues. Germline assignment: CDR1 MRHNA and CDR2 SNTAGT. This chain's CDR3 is CASSPEGQTSTDTQYF. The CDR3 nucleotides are TGTGCCAGCAGCCCCGAGGGACAGACTAGCACAGATACGCAGTATTTT.

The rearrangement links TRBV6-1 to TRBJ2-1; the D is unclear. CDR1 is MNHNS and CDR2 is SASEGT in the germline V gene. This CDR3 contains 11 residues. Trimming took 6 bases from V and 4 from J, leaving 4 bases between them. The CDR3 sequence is CASSPYNEQFF. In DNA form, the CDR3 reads TGTGCCAGCAGCCCTTACAATGAGCAGTTCTTC.

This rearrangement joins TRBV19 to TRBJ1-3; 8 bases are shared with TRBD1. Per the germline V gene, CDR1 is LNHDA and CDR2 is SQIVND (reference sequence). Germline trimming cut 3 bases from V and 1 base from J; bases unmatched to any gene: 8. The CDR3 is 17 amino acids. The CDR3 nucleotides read TGTGCCAGTAGTATTTCGACAGGGGCAGGTTCTGGAAACACCATATATTTT. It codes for CASSISTGAGSGNTIYF.

The CDR3 DNA follows: TGTGCCAGCAGCGCAGTTCTAGCGGATTACAATGAGCAGTTCTTC. This encodes CASSAVLADYNEQFF. This chain connects TRBV9 to TRBJ2-1, with TRBD2 matching over 7 bases. V shed 3 bases and J 4 bases; nucleotides not matched to a gene: 7. From germline, CDR1 is SGDLS and CDR2 YYNGEE. The CDR3 is 15 amino acids.

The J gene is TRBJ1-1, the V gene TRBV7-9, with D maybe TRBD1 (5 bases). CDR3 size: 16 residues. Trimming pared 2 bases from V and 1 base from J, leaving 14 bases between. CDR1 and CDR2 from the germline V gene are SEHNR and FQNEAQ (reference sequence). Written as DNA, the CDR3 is TGTGCCAGCAGCTTAACAAGACAGAGCCAGAACACTGAAGCTTTCTTT. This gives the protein CASSLTRQSQNTEAFF. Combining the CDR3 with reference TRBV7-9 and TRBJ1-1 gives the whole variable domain DTGVSQNPRHKITKRGQNVTFRCDPISEHNRLYWYRQTLGQGPEFLTYFQNEAQLEKSRLLSDRFSAERPKGSFSTLEIQRTEQGDSAMYLCASSLTRQSQNTEAFFGQGTRLTVV.

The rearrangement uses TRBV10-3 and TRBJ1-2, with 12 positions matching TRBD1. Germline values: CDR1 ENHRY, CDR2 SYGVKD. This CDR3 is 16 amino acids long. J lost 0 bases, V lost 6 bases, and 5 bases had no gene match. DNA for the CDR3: TGTGCCATCAGGGGGACAGGGGGCCGAACTAACTATGGCTACACCTTC. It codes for CAIRGTGGRTNYGYTF.

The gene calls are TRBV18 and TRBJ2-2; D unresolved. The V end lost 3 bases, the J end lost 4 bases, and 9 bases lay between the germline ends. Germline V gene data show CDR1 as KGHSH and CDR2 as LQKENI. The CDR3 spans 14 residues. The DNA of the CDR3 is TGTGCCAGCTCACCCCTCGAAGGCACCGGGGAGCTGTTTTTT. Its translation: CASSPLEGTGELFF. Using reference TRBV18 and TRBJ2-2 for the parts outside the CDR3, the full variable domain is NAGVMQNPRHLVRRRGQEARLRCSPMKGHSHVYWYRQLPEEGLKFMVYLQKENIIDESGMPKERFSAEFPKEGPSILRIQQVVRGDSAAYFCASSPLEGTGELFFGEGSRLTVL.

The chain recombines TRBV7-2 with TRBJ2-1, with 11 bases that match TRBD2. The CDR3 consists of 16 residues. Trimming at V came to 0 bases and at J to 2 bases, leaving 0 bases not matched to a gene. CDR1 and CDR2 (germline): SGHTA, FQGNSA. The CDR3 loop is CASSLASGGAYNEQFF. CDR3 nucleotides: TGTGCCAGCAGCTTAGCTAGCGGGGGGGCCTACAATGAGCAGTTCTTC.

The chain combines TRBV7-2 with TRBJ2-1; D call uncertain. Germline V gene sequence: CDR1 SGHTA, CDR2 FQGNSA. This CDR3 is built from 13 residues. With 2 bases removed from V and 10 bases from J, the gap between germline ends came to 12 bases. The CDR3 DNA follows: TGTGCCAGCAGCTTATACACCCTCGGGGAGCAGTTCTTC. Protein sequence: CASSLYTLGEQFF.

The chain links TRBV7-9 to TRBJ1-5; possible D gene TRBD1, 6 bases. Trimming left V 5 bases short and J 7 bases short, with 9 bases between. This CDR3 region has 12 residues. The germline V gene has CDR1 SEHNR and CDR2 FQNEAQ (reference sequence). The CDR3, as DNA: TGTGCCAGCAGCCGCAGGGGCCAGCCCCAGCATTTT. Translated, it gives CASSRRGQPQHF.